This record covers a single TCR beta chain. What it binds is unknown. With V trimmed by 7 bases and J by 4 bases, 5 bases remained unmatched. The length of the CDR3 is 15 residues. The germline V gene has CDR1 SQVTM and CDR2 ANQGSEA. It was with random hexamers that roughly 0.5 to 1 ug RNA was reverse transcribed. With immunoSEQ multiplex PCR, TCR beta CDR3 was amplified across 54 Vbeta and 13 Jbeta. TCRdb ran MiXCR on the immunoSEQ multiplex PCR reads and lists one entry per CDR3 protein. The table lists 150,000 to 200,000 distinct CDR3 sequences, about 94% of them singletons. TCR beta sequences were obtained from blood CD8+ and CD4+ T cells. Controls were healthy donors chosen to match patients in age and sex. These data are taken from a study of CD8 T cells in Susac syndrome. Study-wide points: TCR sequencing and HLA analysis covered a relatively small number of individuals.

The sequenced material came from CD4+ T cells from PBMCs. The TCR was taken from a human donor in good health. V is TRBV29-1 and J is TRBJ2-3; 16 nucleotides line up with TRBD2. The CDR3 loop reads CSAGTSGGVADTQYF. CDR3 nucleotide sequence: TGCAGCGCAGGGACTAGCGGGGGGGTTGCAGATACGCAGTATTTT.